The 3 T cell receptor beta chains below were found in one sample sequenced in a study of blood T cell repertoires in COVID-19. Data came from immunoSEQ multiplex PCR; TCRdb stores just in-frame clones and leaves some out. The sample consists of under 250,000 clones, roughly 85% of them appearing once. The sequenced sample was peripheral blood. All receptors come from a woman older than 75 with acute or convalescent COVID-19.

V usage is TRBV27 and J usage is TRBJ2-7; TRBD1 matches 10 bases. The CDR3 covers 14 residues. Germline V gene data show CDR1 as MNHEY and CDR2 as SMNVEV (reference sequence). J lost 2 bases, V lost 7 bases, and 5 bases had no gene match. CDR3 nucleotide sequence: TGTGCCAGCACCAGGACAGGGGGAACCTACGAGCAGTACTTC. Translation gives CASTRTGGTYEQYF.

For the CDR3, the DNA is TGTGCCAGCAAATCGACTAGCGGGGTATACTCCTACAATGAGCAGTTCTTC. It is translated as CASKSTSGVYSYNEQFF. V is TRBV25-1 and J is TRBJ2-1, with TRBD2 identical over 11 bases. Germline lookup yields CDR1 MGHDK and CDR2 SYGVNS. With V trimmed by 7 bases and J by 0 bases, 8 bases remained unmatched. The CDR3 extends over 17 amino acids.

As DNA, the CDR3 is TGTGCCAGCAGGCTGGACAGGGAGAATAATTCACCCCTCCACTTT. It is translated as CASRLDRENNSPLHF. The rearrangement links TRBV6-5 to TRBJ1-6, with 8 bases identical to TRBD1. From germline, CDR1 is MNHEY and CDR2 SVGAGI. Unmatched junction bases numbered 6, after V lost 6 bases and J lost 5 bases. The CDR3 length is 15 residues.